This TCR beta chain is drawn from a study of Ad26.COV2.S vaccination and SARS-CoV-2 variants. Study background: Each vaccinee took Ad26.COV2.S intramuscularly, once or twice 56 days apart.

Study-wide results and limits: Across vaccine and placebo recipients, the breadth of non-spike TCRs was similar. In vaccinated individuals, spike-specific CD8+ and CD4+ T cell responses reportedly displayed substantial breadth.

This CDR3 is 18 amino acids long. Germline loops: CDR1 SGHTA, CDR2 FQGNSA. V gave up 2 bases and J gave up 2 bases; unmatched junction bases: 8. Treatment denoted: some 20 received Ad26.COV2.S at low or high dose, single or two shots; 5 received placebo; per-sample allocation not given. At day 63 after the first vaccine or placebo injection, samples were drawn. This clone has a single count. The antigen is undetermined. Here immunoSEQ multiplex PCR was the method, and the copy in TCRdb shows in-frame clones only, minus some. This table has roughly 350,000 clones, around 89% appearing once. The clonotype comes from a person aged 18-65 years who received the Ad26.COV2.S COVID-19 vaccine or a placebo. The sample here was peripheral blood, taken in a trial of Ad26.COV2.S vaccine versus placebo. The gene calls are TRBV7-2 and TRBJ1-5, with 11 bases lining up with TRBD1. CDR3 bases: TGTGCCAGCAGCTTATATGGACAGGGGGCGTCTGGCAATCAGCCCCAGCATTTT. Translation gives CASSLYGQGASGNQPQHF. Filled out from reference TRBV7-2 and TRBJ1-5, the complete variable domain reads GAGVSQSPSNKVTEKGKDVELRCDPISGHTALYWYRQSLGQGLEFLIYFQGNSAPDKSGLPSDRFSAERTGGSVSTLTIQRTQQEDSAVYLCASSLYGQGASGNQPQHFGDGTRLSIL.